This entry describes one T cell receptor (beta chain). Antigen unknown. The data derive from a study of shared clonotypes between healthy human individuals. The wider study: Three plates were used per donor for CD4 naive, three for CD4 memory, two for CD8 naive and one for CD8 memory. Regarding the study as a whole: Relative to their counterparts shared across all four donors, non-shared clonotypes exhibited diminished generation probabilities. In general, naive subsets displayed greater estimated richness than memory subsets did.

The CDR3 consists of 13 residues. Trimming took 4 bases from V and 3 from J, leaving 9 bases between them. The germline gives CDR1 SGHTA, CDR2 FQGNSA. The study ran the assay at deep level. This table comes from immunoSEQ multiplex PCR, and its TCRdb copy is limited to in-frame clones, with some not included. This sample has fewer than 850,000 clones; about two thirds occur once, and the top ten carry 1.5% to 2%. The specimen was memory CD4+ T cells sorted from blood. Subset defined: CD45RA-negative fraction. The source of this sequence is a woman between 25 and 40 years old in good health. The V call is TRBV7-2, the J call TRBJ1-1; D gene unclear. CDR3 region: CASSSYMDTEAFF. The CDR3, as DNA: TGTGCCAGCAGCTCCTACATGGACACTGAAGCTTTCTTT.